One and the same sample provided the 10 T cell receptor beta chains below, sequenced in a study of cytomegalovirus exposure and HLA in healthy donors. Primers: 60 Vbeta forward and 13 Jbeta reverse. Repertoires were generated with immunoSEQ multiplex PCR, while TCRdb's copy carries only in-frame clones and drops some. Of over 110,000 clones in the sample, roughly 77% were seen once. Sequenced: PBMCs. The receptor source for this set is a female donor in good health and CMV-seronegative.

The rearrangement joins TRBV5-1 to TRBJ2-1; TRBD1 is a possible D gene (6 bases). V was pared by 0 bases and J by 3 bases, with 10 bases between. Germline CDR1 is SGHRS and CDR2 is YFSETQ. The CDR3 has 15 amino acids. CDR3 nucleotides: TGCGCCAGCAGCTTGGCTGGACAGAGCTACAATGAGCAGTTCTTC. It yields the protein CASSLAGQSYNEQFF.

The genes are TRBV28 and TRBJ1-4; D is unresolved. The CDR3 extends over 12 amino acids. CDR1 is MDHEN, CDR2 SYDVKM, per germline. V lost 5 bases and J 8 bases, leaving 9 bases between the germline ends. The CDR3, as DNA: TGTGCCAGCAGTCGACTTACGGAAAAACTGTTTTTT. The encoded protein is CASSRLTEKLFF.

The chain combines TRBV10-3 with TRBJ1-2; no clear D. The CDR3 spans 13 residues. Trimming left V 2 bases short and J 8 bases short, with 12 bases between. Germline V gene data show CDR1 as ENHRY and CDR2 as SYGVKD. The CDR3 spells CAISEGGVGGYTF. DNA for the CDR3: TGTGCCATCAGTGAGGGCGGGGTCGGAGGCTACACCTTC.

The chain uses TRBV7-9 and TRBJ1-1; no clear D gene. The CDR3 is made up of 16 amino acids. Germline values: CDR1 SEHNR, CDR2 FQNEAQ (reference sequence). Trimming removed 2 bases from V and 0 bases from J, with 13 bases in between. The chain's CDR3 is CASSLPPGSLNTEAFF. DNA for the CDR3: TGTGCCAGCAGCTTACCCCCAGGCAGCTTGAACACTGAAGCTTTCTTT.

The chain's CDR3 is CASSLWKRAGELFF. The CDR3 coding sequence is TGTGCCAGCAGCTTGTGGAAGCGGGCCGGGGAGCTGTTTTTT. The chain employs TRBV7-8 and TRBJ2-2, with a possible D match to TRBD2 (6 bases). CDR3 length equals 14 residues. Germline V gene data show CDR1 as SGHVS and CDR2 as FQNEAQ. V was cut by 3 bases and J by 6 bases, with 11 bases left in between.

This clone was counted only a few times. The rearrangement links TRBV5-1 to TRBJ1-1, with 9 bases lining up with TRBD1. The CDR3 covers 13 residues. Looked up from germline, CDR1 is SGHRS and CDR2 is YFSETQ. V shed 4 bases, J shed 5 bases, and the junction held 3 bases outside the gene matches. CDR3 DNA: TGCGCCAGCAGCCTACAGGGGGCGACTGAAGCTTTCTTT. Amino acids: CASSLQGATEAFF.

The rearrangement links TRBV7-8 to TRBJ2-2; D might be TRBD2 (6 bases). Looked up from germline, CDR1 is SGHVS and CDR2 is FQNEAQ. V lost 6 bases to trimming and J lost 0 bases, with 14 bases between them. The CDR3 consists of 16 residues. DNA for the CDR3: TGTGCCAGCAGTTACCCTCCGGGGGCGAACACCGGGGAGCTGTTTTTT. Translating it yields CASSYPPGANTGELFF.

This sequence joins TRBV11-3 and TRBJ2-6, with 8 nucleotides matching TRBD1. The CDR3 is 18 residues long. Germline CDR1 reads SGHNT; CDR2 reads YENEEA. The V gene end was trimmed by 5 bases and the J gene end by 0 bases; junction bases not matched to a gene: 9. CDR3 loop: CASSTHRGDSSGANVLTF. CDR3 nucleotide sequence: TGTGCCAGCAGCACGCACAGGGGGGACTCCTCTGGGGCCAACGTCCTGACTTTC.

The chain uses TRBV9 and TRBJ2-3, with unresolved D. The germline V gene encodes CDR1 SGDLS and CDR2 YYNGEE. Trimming removed 3 bases from V and 10 bases from J, with 9 bases in between. CDR3 length equals 11 residues. CDR3 residues: CASSDRVAQYF. The DNA of the CDR3 is TGTGCCAGCAGCGACCGGGTGGCGCAGTATTTT. The full variable domain, completed using reference TRBV9 and TRBJ2-3, is DSGVTQTPKHLITATGQRVTLRCSPRSGDLSVYWYQQSLDQGLQFLIQYYNGEERAKGNILERFSAQQFPDLHSELNLSSLELGDSALYFCASSDRVAQYFGPGTRLTVL.

This chain joins TRBV5-1 and TRBJ2-2, with 8 bases fitting TRBD1. The CDR3 has 14 amino acids. The germline V gene encodes CDR1 SGHRS and CDR2 YFSETQ. V dropped 5 bases and J dropped 7; count of bases not matched to a gene: 7. In DNA form, the CDR3 reads TGCGCCAGCAGGGCAGGGGGCGCCGTCGGGGAGCTGTTTTTT. It specifies CASRAGGAVGELFF.